Each of the 24 T cell receptor beta chains below was sequenced from the same sample in a study of brain metastases from non-small cell lung cancer. The table came from immunoSEQ multiplex PCR; TCRdb's copy has only in-frame clones and leaves some out. The sample gives about 2,000 clones, around 90% of which show up once; about 4.2% is in the top ten. Specimen: primary lung tumor tissue. The source is a donor at least 40 years old with non-small cell lung cancer.

This chain uses TRBV6-4 with TRBJ2-1; 10 bases line up with TRBD1. The CDR3 runs 14 residues. Germline lookup yields CDR1 MRHNA and CDR2 SNTAGT. V lost 6 bases to trimming and J lost 6 bases; unmatched junction nucleotides: 5. CDR3 sequence: CASSDGTGVNEQFF. The CDR3 nucleotides are TGTGCCAGCAGCGACGGGACAGGGGTCAATGAGCAGTTCTTC.

The chain uses TRBV5-4 and TRBJ2-7; D call uncertain. The CDR3 extends over 14 amino acids. Trimming took 0 bases from V and 2 from J, leaving 9 bases between them. Per germline, CDR1 SGHNT and CDR2 YYREEE (reference sequence). CDR3 sequence: CASSLELPPYEQYF. The CDR3 nucleotides read TGTGCCAGCAGCTTGGAACTACCTCCCTACGAGCAGTACTTC.

This clone was counted once. The V and J genes are TRBV19 and TRBJ2-2; 7 nucleotides align to TRBD1. CDR1 is LNHDA and CDR2 is SQIVND in the germline V gene (reference sequence). This CDR3 has 17 residues. Unmatched junction bases numbered 15, after V lost 3 bases and J lost 8 bases. The CDR3 is CASSIPPGTGEKGELFF. DNA for the CDR3: TGTGCCAGTAGTATTCCCCCCGGTACAGGGGAGAAAGGGGAGCTGTTTTTT. Full variable domain (missing parts from reference TRBV19 and TRBJ2-2): DGGITQSPKYLFRKEGQNVTLSCEQNLNHDAMYWYRQDPGQGLRLIYYSQIVNDFQKGDIAEGYSVSREKKESFPLTVTSAQKNPTAFYLCASSIPPGTGEKGELFFGEGSRLTVL.

This chain connects TRBV4-1 to TRBJ1-3; D gene ambiguous. CDR3 length: 13 residues. Germline V gives CDR1 MGHRA, CDR2 YSYEKL. Trimming removed 6 bases at V and 0 bases at J, with 6 bases between. The CDR3 reads CASRESSGNTIYF. In DNA form, the CDR3 reads TGCGCCAGCAGGGAGAGCTCTGGAAACACCATATATTTT.

In nucleotides, the CDR3 is TGTGCCACCAGAGAGACAGGGGGACGCACCGGGGAGCTGTTTTTT. Amino acid sequence: CATRETGGRTGELFF. The genes are TRBV24-1 and TRBJ2-2, with 9 bases lining up with TRBD1. The CDR3 sequence is 15 residues long. The V segment lost 7 bases and the J segment 4 bases; nucleotides outside the gene matches: 6. Germline lookup yields CDR1 KGHDR and CDR2 SFDVKD.

The chain has TRBV2 and TRBJ2-1, with 7 positions matching TRBD2. V shed 6 bases, J shed 8 bases, and the junction held 4 bases outside the gene matches. The CDR3 is 12 residues long. CDR1 and CDR2 from the germline V gene are SNHLY and FYNNEI. CDR3 sequence: CASRNRGDEQFF. The CDR3 bases are TGTGCCAGCAGGAACCGGGGGGATGAGCAGTTCTTC.

The rearrangement joins TRBV15 to TRBJ2-3; D is perhaps TRBD1 or TRBD2 (6 bases each). The V end lost 2 bases, the J end lost 0 bases, and 21 bases lay between the germline ends. The CDR3 runs 19 residues. CDR1 and CDR2 (germline): LNHNV, YYDKDF (reference sequence). The CDR3 nucleotides are TGTGCCACCAGCAGATCCCTTAGCCTGGGGGGCCGAAGCACAGATACGCAGTATTTT. Translated, it gives CATSRSLSLGGRSTDTQYF. The variable domain in full, with the rest retrieved from reference TRBV15 and TRBJ2-3, is DAMVIQNPRYQVTQFGKPVTLSCSQTLNHNVMYWYQQKSSQAPKLLFHYYDKDFNNEADTPDNFQSRRPNTSFCFLDIRSPGLGDTAMYLCATSRSLSLGGRSTDTQYFGPGTRLTVL.

The J gene is TRBJ1-1, the V gene TRBV10-3; D is ambiguous. V was trimmed by 4 bases and J by 5 bases, leaving 8 bases between them. This CDR3 contains 12 residues. CDR1 is ENHRY, CDR2 SYGVKD, per germline. CDR3 DNA sequence: TGTGCCATCAGTGGGGCGGGGACTGAAGCTTTCTTT. It codes for CAISGAGTEAFF.

To note about this clone: The germline gene is not matched at one end of the junction; a read error may be the cause. The sample carries other DNA sequences with the same CDR3. The V call is TRBV19, the J call TRBJ2-7, with TRBD2 as a possible D gene (6 bases). Germline values: CDR1 LNHDA, CDR2 SQIVND (reference sequence). The CDR3 spans 13 residues. The CDR3 protein is CASSIGGENEQYF. The CDR3 DNA reads as TGTGCCAGTAGTATTGGCGGGGAGAACGAGCAGTACTTT.

The chain has TRBV15 and TRBJ2-4; D possibly corresponds to TRBD2 (5 bases). CDR1 and CDR2 from the germline V gene are LNHNV and YYDKDF (reference sequence). This CDR3 comprises 15 residues. Trimming stripped 0 bases from V and 2 bases from J, with 8 bases between. Here the CDR3 DNA reads TGTGCCACCAGCAGAGAGGCCGGGACCAAAAACATTCAGTACTTC. Residues: CATSREAGTKNIQYF.

The gene calls are TRBV18 and TRBJ2-2; possibly TRBD2 for D (5 bases). The CDR3 sequence is 18 residues long. Germline assignment: CDR1 KGHSH and CDR2 LQKENI. The V end was cut by 2 bases, the J end by 2 bases, with 18 bases between. This CDR3 is CASSPTQERMINTGELFF. DNA for the CDR3: TGTGCCAGCTCACCAACGCAGGAGCGGATGATTAACACCGGGGAGCTGTTTTTT.

The J gene is TRBJ1-1, the V gene TRBV7-6, with D tentatively TRBD1 (5 bases). CDR1 is SGHVS and CDR2 is FNYEAQ in the germline V gene. V lost 5 bases, J lost 6 bases, and 13 bases lay in between. This CDR3 is built from 13 residues. The CDR3 nucleotides are TGTGCCAGCAGCACATCACAAGGGGCTGAAGCTTTCTTT. This sequence encodes CASSTSQGAEAFF.

V usage is TRBV5-1 and J usage is TRBJ2-1; D is ambiguous. Per the germline V gene, CDR1 is SGHRS and CDR2 is YFSETQ. Between the trimmed V and J ends, which lost 4 bases and 4 bases, there was a span of 12 bases. The CDR3 sequence is 14 residues long. The CDR3 spells CASSLDEPYNEQFF. Written as DNA, the CDR3 is TGCGCCAGCAGCCTCGACGAGCCTTACAATGAGCAGTTCTTC.

The chain joins TRBV7-8 to TRBJ2-1; 8 bases are a match to TRBD1. Germline V gene data show CDR1 as SGHVS and CDR2 as FQNEAQ. The CDR3 has 15 residues. V trimming: 5 bases; J trimming: 7 bases; junction bases outside the gene matches: 10. The CDR3 nucleotides read TGTGCCAGCAGCCCCGACAGGGGTGGGAAAAATGAGCAGTTCTTC. Translated: CASSPDRGGKNEQFF.

The CDR3 region is CASSLAMEEKLFF. The CDR3 bases are TGCGCCAGCAGCTTGGCGATGGAGGAAAAACTGTTTTTT. The chain recombines TRBV5-1 with TRBJ1-4; D remains unclear. The V gene's germline CDR1 is SGHRS and CDR2 YFSETQ. The CDR3 sequence is 13 residues long. The ends were cut back, 0 bases at V and 8 bases at J, with 8 bases in the middle. The whole variable domain, remainder taken from reference TRBV5-1 and TRBJ1-4, is KAGVTQTPRYLIKTRGQQVTLSCSPISGHRSVSWYQQTPGQGLQFLFEYFSETQRNKGNFPGRFSGRQFSNSRSEMNVSTLELGDSALYLCASSLAMEEKLFFGSGTQLSVL.

The chain's CDR3 is CASSLRGGSIYGYTF. In DNA form, the CDR3 reads TGCGCCAGCAGCCTGAGGGGGGGCTCCATCTATGGCTACACCTTC. The gene calls are TRBV5-1 and TRBJ1-2, with D perhaps TRBD1 (6 bases). Germline CDR1 is SGHRS and CDR2 is YFSETQ. With 4 bases removed from V and 4 bases from J, the gap between germline ends came to 17 bases. The CDR3 is 15 residues long.

Comments on this clone: One end of the junction fails to match germline, which may point to a read error. The rearrangement joins TRBV24-1 to TRBJ2-6; D gene ambiguous. The CDR3 contains 16 residues. Germline lookup yields CDR1 KGHDR and CDR2 SFDVKD. The CDR3 coding sequence is TGTGCCATCAGTGATCGCCCAGCCCCTGGGGCCAACGTCCTGACTTTC. Its translation is CAISDRPAPGANVLTF.

The V call is TRBV7-2, the J call TRBJ1-6; possibly TRBD1 for D (5 bases). Trimming removed 5 bases at V and 1 base at J, with 12 bases between. The CDR3 runs 16 residues. Germline lookup yields CDR1 SGHTA and CDR2 FQGNSA. CDR3 in amino acids: CASSQWGLSYNSPLHF. As DNA, the CDR3 is TGTGCCAGCAGCCAATGGGGGTTGTCCTATAATTCACCCCTCCACTTT.

A few counts support this clone. The chain has TRBV7-2 and TRBJ2-3, with a possible D match to TRBD1 (5 bases). Between the trimmed V and J ends, which lost 5 bases and 2 bases, there was a span of 14 bases. Germline CDR1 and CDR2: SGHTA and FQGNSA. The CDR3 totals 15 residues. This chain's CDR3 is CASSQTVLHTDTQYF. DNA for the CDR3: TGTGCCAGCAGCCAGACAGTACTCCACACAGATACGCAGTATTTT. The whole variable domain, remainder taken from reference TRBV7-2 and TRBJ2-3, is GAGVSQSPSNKVTEKGKDVELRCDPISGHTALYWYRQSLGQGLEFLIYFQGNSAPDKSGLPSDRFSAERTGGSVSTLTIQRTQQEDSAVYLCASSQTVLHTDTQYFGPGTRLTVL.

The gene calls are TRBV10-2 and TRBJ2-5, with D perhaps TRBD2 (5 bases). CDR3 size: 13 residues. Between the trimmed V and J ends, which lost 5 bases and 2 bases, there was a span of 9 bases. Germline V CDR1 and CDR2: WSHSY, SAAADI. The CDR3 coding sequence is TGCGCCAGCAGTCTGGACTTTCAAGAGACCCAGTACTTC. Encoded protein: CASSLDFQETQYF.

The rearrangement links TRBV6-5 to TRBJ1-5; TRBD1 agrees at 7 bases. The CDR3 is 15 amino acids. V shed 0 bases, J shed 4 bases, and the junction held 3 bases outside the gene matches. Germline V gene sequence: CDR1 MNHEY, CDR2 SVGAGI. The CDR3 loop is CASSYSGTANQPQHF. The CDR3, as DNA: TGTGCCAGCAGTTACTCCGGGACAGCGAATCAGCCCCAGCATTTT.

The gene calls are TRBV6-5 and TRBJ2-7; D uncertain. The germline gives CDR1 MNHEY, CDR2 SVGAGI. CDR3 length: 12 amino acids. V lost 3 bases to trimming and J lost 2 bases, with 5 bases between them. The CDR3 here is CASSYGPYEQYF. DNA for the CDR3: TGTGCCAGCAGTTATGGACCCTACGAGCAGTACTTC.

The J gene is TRBJ1-2, the V gene TRBV2; D is uncertain. Germline values: CDR1 SNHLY, CDR2 FYNNEI. Trimming shortened V by 2 bases and J by 0 bases, and 7 bases separated the two germline ends. CDR3 size: 14 residues. DNA for the CDR3: TGTGCCAGCAGTGAAAGGGCGACTAACTATGGCTACACCTTC. Protein: CASSERATNYGYTF.

V is TRBV6-5 and J is TRBJ1-3; a possible D gene is TRBD1 (6 bases). The CDR3 consists of 15 residues. The germline V and J ends were trimmed by 3 bases and 2 bases, with 11 bases remaining between them. The germline V gene encodes CDR1 MNHEY and CDR2 SVGAGI. The CDR3 reads CASSYGGGTGNTIYF. The CDR3 DNA follows: TGTGCCAGCAGTTATGGGGGGGGCACTGGAAACACCATATATTTT.